The 24 T cell receptor beta chains presented below share a single source sample, sequenced in a study of T cells in Graves' hyperthyroidism and ophthalmopathy. From RNA transcripts, TCR beta CDR3 regions were amplified. TCR CDR3 underwent first-round RT-PCR with the HTBI primer set. TCRdb passed the multiplex PCR reads through MiXCR, listing each CDR3 protein once. The data contain 600,000 to 800,000 distinct CDR3 sequences, roughly 32% of them seen just once; the ten biggest clones take up less than 35%. The specimen sequenced was blood. Source of these receptors: a woman between 40 and 50 years old with Graves' hyperthyroidism.

This clonotype was found a few times. The chain combines TRBV5-8 with TRBJ1-2; D is unresolved. CDR1 is SGHTS, CDR2 YDEGEE, per germline. This CDR3 region has 15 residues. V was trimmed by 4 bases and J by 2 bases, leaving 15 bases between them. CDR3: CASSLQSTINYGYTF. CDR3 in DNA: TGTGCCAGCAGCCTTCAGTCGACCATCAACTATGGCTACACCTTC. The entire variable domain, with the rest obtained from reference TRBV5-8 and TRBJ1-2, is as follows: EAGVTQSPTHLIKTRGQQATLRCSPISGHTSVYWYQQALGLGLQFLLWYDEGEERNRGNFPPRFSGRQFPNYSSELNVNALELEDSALYLCASSLQSTINYGYTFGSGTRLTVV.

The table lists this clonotype with many counts. V usage is TRBV10-2 and J usage is TRBJ1-1; TRBD1 matches at 7 bases. CDR3 size: 12 residues. In germline, CDR1 is WSHSY, CDR2 SAAADI. J was trimmed by 4 bases and V by 9 bases; bases with no gene match: 5. The chain's CDR3 is CASKTGFTEAFF. CDR3 coding DNA: TGCGCCAGTAAGACAGGGTTCACTGAAGCTTTCTTT.

Points on this clonotype: It may be a read error: a sequence one base away is much more abundant. The chain recombines TRBV24-1 with TRBJ2-7, with a tentative D call TRBD2 (6 bases). Looked up from germline, CDR1 is KGHDR and CDR2 is SFDVKD. This CDR3 has 15 amino acids. The CDR3 protein is CATSGAGRGSDERYF. CDR3 in DNA: TGTGCCACCAGTGGTGCCGGACGGGGGTCCGACGAGCGGTACTTC.

This clonotype appeared many times. The V call is TRBV6-4, the J call TRBJ1-5; 7 positions agree with TRBD1. This CDR3 has 17 amino acids. V shed 0 bases, J shed 3 bases, and the junction held 8 bases outside the gene matches. Per germline, CDR1 MRHNA and CDR2 SNTAGT. As DNA, the CDR3 is TGTGCCAGCAGTGACTCCGAAACAGGGGTCCTCAATCAGCCCCAGCATTTT. Amino acids: CASSDSETGVLNQPQHF.

CDR3 in DNA: TGTGCCACCGGGACGGGAGTTGAGACCCAGTACTTC. Residues: CATGTGVETQYF. This sequence joins TRBV24-1 and TRBJ2-5; D possibly corresponds to TRBD2 (6 bases). This CDR3 is 12 amino acids long. Germline V gene sequence: CDR1 KGHDR, CDR2 SFDVKD. Trimming left V 9 bases short and J 5 bases short, with 12 bases between.

This clonotype was counted many times. V is TRBV5-1 and J is TRBJ1-2; maybe TRBD1 (5 bases). Germline CDR1 reads SGHRS; CDR2 reads YFSETQ. Between the trimmed V and J ends, which lost 2 bases and 3 bases, there was a span of 23 bases. The CDR3 sequence is 18 residues long. The CDR3 DNA follows: TGCGCCAGCAGCTTAGGGCAGGGCGTCCTGCTGAGAGACTATGGCTACACCTTC. Translating it yields CASSLGQGVLLRDYGYTF. Full variable domain (missing parts from reference TRBV5-1 and TRBJ1-2): KAGVTQTPRYLIKTRGQQVTLSCSPISGHRSVSWYQQTPGQGLQFLFEYFSETQRNKGNFPGRFSGRQFSNSRSEMNVSTLELGDSALYLCASSLGQGVLLRDYGYTFGSGTRLTVV.

The V gene is TRBV29-1, the J gene TRBJ1-2, with D possibly TRBD1 on 6 matching bases. CDR1 is SQVTM, CDR2 ANQGSEA, per germline. Deletions cut 0 bases from V and 3 bases from J, with 17 bases between. CDR3 length: 16 amino acids. The CDR3 loop reads CSVEDLTGYRDYGYTF. CDR3 DNA: TGCAGCGTTGAAGACCTCACAGGGTATCGAGACTATGGCTACACCTTC.

As for this clonotype: A single base separates this from a much larger clone, so it may be a read error. The V and J genes are TRBV7-9 and TRBJ1-5; D is uncertain. Germline V lookup: CDR1 SEHNR, CDR2 FQNEAQ (reference sequence). V lost 6 bases and J lost 3, with 9 bases in between. The CDR3 has 13 residues. DNA of the CDR3: TGTGCCAGCAGAGAGAATAACAATCAGCCCCAGCATTTT. Translation: CASRENNNQPQHF.

This chain uses TRBV29-1 with TRBJ2-7; 9 bases align to TRBD1. V was pared by 6 bases and J by 3 bases, with 9 bases of the junction left unmatched. The CDR3 spans 14 residues. Per germline, CDR1 SQVTM and CDR2 ANQGSEA. The CDR3 spells CSVETGTGRYEQYF. In DNA, the CDR3 is TGCAGCGTCGAAACCGGGACAGGGCGCTACGAGCAGTACTTC.

The J gene is TRBJ2-7, the V gene TRBV6-5, with D hard to call. Per the germline V gene, CDR1 is MNHEY and CDR2 is SVGAGI. Trimming took 2 bases from V and 6 from J, leaving 14 bases between them. CDR3 length: 14 amino acids. The CDR3 loop is CASSYVPVRSEQYF. The CDR3 DNA is TGTGCCAGCAGTTACGTCCCAGTGAGGAGCGAGCAGTACTTC.

This clonotype showed up just a few times. The genes are TRBV10-1 and TRBJ2-2; no definite D call. Between the trimmed V and J ends, which lost 8 bases and 4 bases, there was a span of 11 bases. The CDR3 runs 13 residues. CDR1 WNHNN and CDR2 SYGVQD come from the germline V gene (reference sequence). The CDR3 region is CASCSGGTGELFF. DNA for the CDR3: TGCGCCAGCTGCTCGGGCGGCACCGGGGAGCTGTTTTTT.

In this sample, this clonotype turned up many times. The gene calls are TRBV20-1 and TRBJ2-5; D ambiguous. V was cut by 4 bases and J by 2 bases, with 11 bases left in between. Per germline, CDR1 DFQATT and CDR2 SNEGSKA (reference sequence). The CDR3 length is 13 residues. The CDR3 sequence: CSANEGTQETQYF. DNA of the CDR3: TGCAGTGCTAATGAAGGCACACAAGAGACCCAGTACTTC.

In its sample, this clonotype was seen many times. The chain combines TRBV2 with TRBJ1-2; the D is unclear. This CDR3 contains 15 residues. Between the trimmed V and J ends, which lost 1 base and 4 bases, there was a span of 13 bases. The V gene's germline CDR1 is SNHLY and CDR2 FYNNEI. CDR3: CASSEGPGPSYGYTF. CDR3 nucleotide sequence: TGTGCCAGCAGTGAAGGCCCGGGTCCGAGCTATGGCTACACCTTC. Full variable domain (missing parts from reference TRBV2 and TRBJ1-2): EPEVTQTPSHQVTQMGQEVILRCVPISNHLYFYWYRQILGQKVEFLVSFYNNEISEKSEIFDDQFSVERPDGSNFTLKIRSTKLEDSAMYFCASSEGPGPSYGYTFGSGTRLTVV.

This clonotype was recorded at least ten times. The chain recombines TRBV7-2 with TRBJ1-2, with D possibly TRBD1 on 6 matching bases. Germline V lookup: CDR1 SGHTA, CDR2 FQGNSA. Between the trimmed V and J ends, which lost 5 bases and 8 bases, there was a span of 21 bases. This CDR3 is 15 amino acids long. CDR3 in amino acids: CASSQSGTHSTGYTF. CDR3 nucleotides: TGTGCCAGCAGCCAGAGTGGGACACACTCAACAGGCTACACCTTC.

This clonotype has just a few counts. The V gene is TRBV3-1, the J gene TRBJ1-4; no clear D gene. V was pared by 0 bases and J by 8 bases, with 10 bases between. CDR1 and CDR2 (germline): LGHDT, YNNKEL (reference sequence). The CDR3 extends over 14 amino acids. CDR3 loop: CASSQESVREKLFF. Written as DNA, the CDR3 is TGTGCCAGCAGCCAAGAAAGCGTTCGGGAAAAACTGTTTTTT.

The chain uses TRBV7-8 and TRBJ2-5, with 7 bases lining up with TRBD1. Germline CDR1 reads SGHVS; CDR2 reads FQNEAQ. This CDR3 comprises 15 residues. Germline trimming cut 5 bases from V and 2 bases from J; bases unmatched to any gene: 8. The CDR3 spells CASSARTGHQETQYF. CDR3 nucleotide sequence: TGTGCCAGCAGCGCGCGGACAGGACATCAAGAGACCCAGTACTTC.

J is TRBJ2-7 and V is TRBV7-8; maybe TRBD1 (5 bases). Germline lookup yields CDR1 SGHVS and CDR2 FQNEAQ. The V and J ends lost 4 bases and 7 bases respectively, with 23 bases between them. This CDR3 spans 16 amino acids. The CDR3 sequence: CASSSRDRGVDNEQYF. The CDR3, as DNA: TGTGCCAGCAGCTCCAGGGATAGGGGTGTAGACAATGAGCAGTACTTC.

This clonotype was counted ten times or more. CDR3 in DNA: TGTGCCAGTAGTATAGGGCGGAACATCTATGGCTACACCTTC. This encodes CASSIGRNIYGYTF. The chain employs TRBV19 and TRBJ1-2; unclear D gene. V lost 1 base and J 4 bases, leaving 10 bases between the germline ends. There are 14 residues in the CDR3. Germline CDR1 LNHDA, CDR2 SQIVND (reference sequence).

This clonotype was observed many times. The V call is TRBV2, the J call TRBJ2-7; D is ambiguous. Germline CDR1 reads SNHLY; CDR2 reads FYNNEI. V lost 3 bases and J lost 1, with 10 bases in between. CDR3 length equals 14 residues. CDR3 amino acids: CASSEDFDSYEQYF. The DNA for the CDR3 is TGTGCCAGCAGTGAGGATTTCGATTCCTACGAGCAGTACTTC.

This clonotype showed up just a few times. The chain joins TRBV20-1 to TRBJ1-4; D is unclear. The CDR3 is made up of 14 amino acids. The germline V gene has CDR1 DFQATT and CDR2 SNEGSKA (reference sequence). V lost 0 bases and J lost 3, with 8 bases in between. The chain's CDR3 is CSARDRASNEKLFF. CDR3 nucleotide sequence: TGCAGTGCTAGAGATAGGGCCTCTAATGAAAAACTGTTTTTT.

A remark on this clonotype: At one boundary the junction diverges from the germline segment, which might be a read error. The chain links TRBV20-1 to TRBJ1-2; no clear D gene. Germline assignment: CDR1 DFQATT and CDR2 SNEGSKA (reference sequence). This CDR3 contains 14 residues. CDR3 region: CSAATFGANYGYAF. For the CDR3, the DNA is TGCAGTGCTGCTACGTTCGGAGCAAACTATGGCTACGCCTTC.

The V call is TRBV20-1, the J call TRBJ2-5; D gene uncertain. The V end lost 4 bases, the J end lost 5 bases, and 5 bases lay between the germline ends. CDR3 length: 10 residues. The germline gives CDR1 DFQATT, CDR2 SNEGSKA (reference sequence). CDR3 nucleotides: TGCAGTGCTAACGGGGAGACCCAGTACTTC. This gives the protein CSANGETQYF.

Regarding this clonotype: With a much larger clone just one base away, this may be a read error. V gene TRBV7-2 combines with J gene TRBJ2-7; TRBD2 matches at 7 bases. This CDR3 region has 14 residues. The J segment lost 5 bases and the V segment lost 2 bases, leaving 6 bases of the junction unmatched. Per the germline V gene, CDR1 is SGHTA and CDR2 is FQGNSA. The CDR3 is CASSLWEGPNEQYF. In nucleotides, the CDR3 is TGTGCCAGCAGCTTATGGGAGGGCCCGAACGAGCAGTACTTC. The complete variable domain, with remaining parts taken from reference TRBV7-2 and TRBJ2-7, reads GAGVSQSPSNKVTEKGKDVELRCDPISGHTALYWYRQSLGQGLEFLIYFQGNSAPDKSGLPSDRFSAERTGGSVSTLTIQRTQQEDSAVYLCASSLWEGPNEQYFGPGTRLTVT.

This clonotype was picked up a small number of times. The V and J genes are TRBV10-3 and TRBJ2-2, with D maybe TRBD1 (6 bases). In germline, CDR1 is ENHRY, CDR2 SYGVKD. CDR3 length equals 14 residues. Trimming left V 4 bases short and J 3 bases short, with 9 bases between. CDR3 residues: CAISVRGDTGELFF. CDR3 sequence (DNA): TGTGCCATCAGTGTCAGGGGAGACACCGGGGAGCTGTTTTTT.